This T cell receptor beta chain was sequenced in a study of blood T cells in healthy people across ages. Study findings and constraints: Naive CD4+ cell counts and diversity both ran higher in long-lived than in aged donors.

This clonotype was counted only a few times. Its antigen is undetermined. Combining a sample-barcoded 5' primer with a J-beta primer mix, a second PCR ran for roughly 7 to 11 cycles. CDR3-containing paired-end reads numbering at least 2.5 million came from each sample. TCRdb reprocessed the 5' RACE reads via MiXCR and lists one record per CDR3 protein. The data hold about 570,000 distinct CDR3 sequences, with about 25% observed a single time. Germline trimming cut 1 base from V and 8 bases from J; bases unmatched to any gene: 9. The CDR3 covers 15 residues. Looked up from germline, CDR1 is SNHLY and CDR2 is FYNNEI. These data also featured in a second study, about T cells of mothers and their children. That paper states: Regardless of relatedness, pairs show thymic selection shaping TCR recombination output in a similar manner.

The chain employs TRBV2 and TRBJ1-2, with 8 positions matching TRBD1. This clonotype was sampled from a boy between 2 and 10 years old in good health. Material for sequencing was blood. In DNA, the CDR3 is TGTGCCAGCAGTGAAGGGGGACAGGTCAGGAGGGGCTACACCTTC. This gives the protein CASSEGGQVRRGYTF.